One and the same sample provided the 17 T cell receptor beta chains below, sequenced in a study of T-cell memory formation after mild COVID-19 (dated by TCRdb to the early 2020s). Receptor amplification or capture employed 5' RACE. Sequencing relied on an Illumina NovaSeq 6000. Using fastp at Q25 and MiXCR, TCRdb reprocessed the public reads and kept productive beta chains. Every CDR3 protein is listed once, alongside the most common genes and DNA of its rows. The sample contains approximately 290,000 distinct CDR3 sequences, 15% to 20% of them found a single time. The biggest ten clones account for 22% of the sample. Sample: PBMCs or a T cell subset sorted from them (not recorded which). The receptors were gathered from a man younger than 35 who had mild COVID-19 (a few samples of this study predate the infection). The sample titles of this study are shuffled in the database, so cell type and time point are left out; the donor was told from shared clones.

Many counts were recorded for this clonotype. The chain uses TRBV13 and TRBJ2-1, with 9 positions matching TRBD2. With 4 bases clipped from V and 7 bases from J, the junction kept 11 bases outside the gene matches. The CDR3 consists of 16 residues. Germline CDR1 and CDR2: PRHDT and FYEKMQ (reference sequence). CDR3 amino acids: CASSSTGVAGENEQFF. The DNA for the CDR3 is TGTGCCAGCAGCTCTACCGGGGTAGCGGGGGAAAATGAGCAGTTCTTC.

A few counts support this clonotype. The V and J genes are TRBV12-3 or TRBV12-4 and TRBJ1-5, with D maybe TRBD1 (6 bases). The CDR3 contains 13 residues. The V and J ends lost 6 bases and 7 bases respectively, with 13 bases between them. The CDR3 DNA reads TGTGCCAGCAGGGGAGGGGGGAGGCAGCCCCAGCATTTT. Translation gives CASRGGGRQPQHF.

CDR3 sequence reads: CASNGAGGAYNEQFF. The DNA of the CDR3 is TGCGCCAGCAATGGAGCGGGGGGGGCTTACAATGAGCAGTTCTTC. The chain recombines TRBV10-2 with TRBJ2-1, with 10 bases that match TRBD2. CDR3 size: 15 residues. Per germline, CDR1 WSHSY and CDR2 SAAADI. V was clipped by 7 bases and J by 4 bases; unmatched bases: 7.

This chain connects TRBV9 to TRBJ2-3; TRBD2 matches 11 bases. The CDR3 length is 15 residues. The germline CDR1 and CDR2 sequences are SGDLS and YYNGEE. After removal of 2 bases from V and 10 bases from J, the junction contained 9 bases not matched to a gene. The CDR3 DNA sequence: TGTGCCAGCAGCGTGGCGCTAGCGGGGGGAGAGTCGCAGTATTTT. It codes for CASSVALAGGESQYF. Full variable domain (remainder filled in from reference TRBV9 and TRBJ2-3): DSGVTQTPKHLITATGQRVTLRCSPRSGDLSVYWYQQSLDQGLQFLIQYYNGEERAKGNILERFSAQQFPDLHSELNLSSLELGDSALYFCASSVALAGGESQYFGPGTRLTVL.

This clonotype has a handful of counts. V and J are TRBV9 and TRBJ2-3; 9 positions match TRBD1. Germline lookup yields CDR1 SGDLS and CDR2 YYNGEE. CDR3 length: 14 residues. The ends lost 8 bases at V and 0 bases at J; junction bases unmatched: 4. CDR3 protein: CASDRGMSTDTQYF. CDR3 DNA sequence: TGTGCCAGTGACAGGGGGATGAGCACAGATACGCAGTATTTT.

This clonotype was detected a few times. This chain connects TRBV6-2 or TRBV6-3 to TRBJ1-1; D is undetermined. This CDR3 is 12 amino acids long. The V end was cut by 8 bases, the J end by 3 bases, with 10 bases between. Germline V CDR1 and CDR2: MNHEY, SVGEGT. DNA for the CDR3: TGTGCCAGCGGAAAATGGGACACTGAAGCTTTCTTT. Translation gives CASGKWDTEAFF.

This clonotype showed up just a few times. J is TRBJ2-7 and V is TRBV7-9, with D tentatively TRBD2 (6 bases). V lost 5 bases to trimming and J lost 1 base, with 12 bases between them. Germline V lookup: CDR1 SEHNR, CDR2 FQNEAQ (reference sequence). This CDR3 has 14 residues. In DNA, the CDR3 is TGTGCCAGCAGCCACCCCCGGGAGTCCTACGAGCAGTACTTC. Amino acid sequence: CASSHPRESYEQYF.

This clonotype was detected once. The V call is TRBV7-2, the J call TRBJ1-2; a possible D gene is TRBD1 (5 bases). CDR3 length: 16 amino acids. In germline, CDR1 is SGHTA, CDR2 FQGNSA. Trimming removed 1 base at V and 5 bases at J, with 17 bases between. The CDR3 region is CASSLETGTTGYGYTF. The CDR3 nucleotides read TGTGCCAGCAGCTTAGAGACCGGGACGACTGGATATGGCTACACCTTC.

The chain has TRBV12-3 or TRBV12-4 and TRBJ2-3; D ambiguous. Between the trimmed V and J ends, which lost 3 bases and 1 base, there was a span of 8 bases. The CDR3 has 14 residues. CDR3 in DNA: TGTGCCAGCAGTTTGTTGGAGCGCACAGATACGCAGTATTTT. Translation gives CASSLLERTDTQYF.

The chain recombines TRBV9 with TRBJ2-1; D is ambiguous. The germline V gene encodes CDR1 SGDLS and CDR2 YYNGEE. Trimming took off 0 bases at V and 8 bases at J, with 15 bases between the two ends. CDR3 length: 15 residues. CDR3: CASSVELAIPHEQFF. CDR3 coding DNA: TGTGCCAGCAGCGTAGAGCTTGCAATTCCTCATGAGCAGTTCTTC. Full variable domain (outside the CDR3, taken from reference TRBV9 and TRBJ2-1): DSGVTQTPKHLITATGQRVTLRCSPRSGDLSVYWYQQSLDQGLQFLIQYYNGEERAKGNILERFSAQQFPDLHSELNLSSLELGDSALYFCASSVELAIPHEQFFGPGTRLTVL.

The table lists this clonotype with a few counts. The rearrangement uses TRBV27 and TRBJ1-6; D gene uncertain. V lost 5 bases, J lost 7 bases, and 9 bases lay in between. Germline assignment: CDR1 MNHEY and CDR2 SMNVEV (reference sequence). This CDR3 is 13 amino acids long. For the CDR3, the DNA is TGTGCCAGCAGTCCGATCCCAAATTCACCCCTCCACTTT. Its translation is CASSPIPNSPLHF.

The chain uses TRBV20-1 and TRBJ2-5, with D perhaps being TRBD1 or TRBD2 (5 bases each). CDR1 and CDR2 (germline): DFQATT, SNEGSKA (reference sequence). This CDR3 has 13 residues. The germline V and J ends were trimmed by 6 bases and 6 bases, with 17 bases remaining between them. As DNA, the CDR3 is TGCAGTGCCGTCATTGGGACGCTCAAGACCCAGTACTTC. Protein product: CSAVIGTLKTQYF.

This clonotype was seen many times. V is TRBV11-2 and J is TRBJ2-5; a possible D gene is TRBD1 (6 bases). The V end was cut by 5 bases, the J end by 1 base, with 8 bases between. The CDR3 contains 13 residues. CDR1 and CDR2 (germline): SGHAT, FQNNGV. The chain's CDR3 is CASSGQFQETQYF. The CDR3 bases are TGTGCCAGCAGCGGACAGTTCCAAGAGACCCAGTACTTC. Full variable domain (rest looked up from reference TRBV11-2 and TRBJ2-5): EAGVAQSPRYKIIEKRQSVAFWCNPISGHATLYWYQQILGQGPKLLIQFQNNGVVDDSQLPKDRFSAERLKGVDSTLKIQPAKLEDSAVYLCASSGQFQETQYFGPGTRLLVL.

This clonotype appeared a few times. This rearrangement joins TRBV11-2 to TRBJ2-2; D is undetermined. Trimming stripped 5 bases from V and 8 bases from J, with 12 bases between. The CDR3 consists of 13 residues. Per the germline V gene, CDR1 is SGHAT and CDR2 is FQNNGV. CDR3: CASSPPDLGELFF. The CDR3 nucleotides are TGTGCCAGCAGCCCCCCAGACCTGGGGGAGCTGTTTTTT.

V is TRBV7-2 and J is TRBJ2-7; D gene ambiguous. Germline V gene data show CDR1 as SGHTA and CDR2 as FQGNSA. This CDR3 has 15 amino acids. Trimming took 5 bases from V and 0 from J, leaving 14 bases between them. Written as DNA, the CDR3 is TGTGCCAGCAGCGGACCCTCCACCATCTCCTACGAGCAGTACTTC. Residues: CASSGPSTISYEQYF.

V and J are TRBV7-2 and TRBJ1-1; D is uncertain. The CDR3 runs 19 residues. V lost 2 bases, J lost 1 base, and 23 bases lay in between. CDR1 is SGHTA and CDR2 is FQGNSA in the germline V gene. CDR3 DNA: TGTGCCAGCAGCTTAAGGTCACACTGGACGGCCGCACAGAACACTGAAGCTTTCTTT. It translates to CASSLRSHWTAAQNTEAFF.

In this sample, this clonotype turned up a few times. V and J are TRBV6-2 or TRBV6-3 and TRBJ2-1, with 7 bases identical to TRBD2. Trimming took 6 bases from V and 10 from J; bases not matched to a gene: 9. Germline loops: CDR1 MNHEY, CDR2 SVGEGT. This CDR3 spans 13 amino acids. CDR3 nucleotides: TGTGCCAGCAGGTACGCCGGGGGAGGGGAGCAGTTCTTC. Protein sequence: CASRYAGGGEQFF.